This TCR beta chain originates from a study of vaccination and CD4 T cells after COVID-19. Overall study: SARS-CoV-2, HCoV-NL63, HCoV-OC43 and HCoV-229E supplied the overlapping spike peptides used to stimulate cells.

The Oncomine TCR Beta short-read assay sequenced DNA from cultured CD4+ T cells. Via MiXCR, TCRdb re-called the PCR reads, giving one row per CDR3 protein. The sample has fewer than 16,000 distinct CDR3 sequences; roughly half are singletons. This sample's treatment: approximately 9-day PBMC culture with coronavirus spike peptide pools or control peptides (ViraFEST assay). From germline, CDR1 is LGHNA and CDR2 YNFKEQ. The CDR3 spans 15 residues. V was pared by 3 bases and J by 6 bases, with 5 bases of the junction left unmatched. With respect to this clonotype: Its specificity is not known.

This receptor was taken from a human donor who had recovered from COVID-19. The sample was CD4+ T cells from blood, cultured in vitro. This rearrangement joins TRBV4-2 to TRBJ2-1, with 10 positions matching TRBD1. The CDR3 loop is CASSHGQGDFNEQFF. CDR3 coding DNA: TGTGCCAGCAGCCACGGACAGGGGGACTTCAATGAGCAGTTCTTC.